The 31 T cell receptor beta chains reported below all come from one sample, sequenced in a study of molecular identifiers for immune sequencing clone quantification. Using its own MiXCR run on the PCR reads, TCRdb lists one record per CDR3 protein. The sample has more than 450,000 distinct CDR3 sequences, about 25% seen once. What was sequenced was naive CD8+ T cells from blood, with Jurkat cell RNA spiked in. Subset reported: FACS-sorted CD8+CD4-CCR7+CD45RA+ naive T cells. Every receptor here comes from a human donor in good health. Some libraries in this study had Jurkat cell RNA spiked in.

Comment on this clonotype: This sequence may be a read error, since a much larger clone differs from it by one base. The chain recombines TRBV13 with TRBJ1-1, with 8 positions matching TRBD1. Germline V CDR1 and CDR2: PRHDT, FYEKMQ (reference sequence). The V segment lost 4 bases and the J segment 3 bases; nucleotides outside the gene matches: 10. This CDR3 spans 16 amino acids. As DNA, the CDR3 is TGTGCCAGCAGCTCGACTGGACAGGGCCCGCACACTGAAGCTTTCTTT. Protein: CASSSTGQGPHTEAFF.

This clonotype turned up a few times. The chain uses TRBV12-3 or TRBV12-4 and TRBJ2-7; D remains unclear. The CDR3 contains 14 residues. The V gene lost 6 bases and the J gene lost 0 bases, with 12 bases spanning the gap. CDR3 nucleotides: TGTGCCAGCAGGGCTGAATACAGCTCCTACGAGCAGTACTTC. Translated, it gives CASRAEYSSYEQYF.

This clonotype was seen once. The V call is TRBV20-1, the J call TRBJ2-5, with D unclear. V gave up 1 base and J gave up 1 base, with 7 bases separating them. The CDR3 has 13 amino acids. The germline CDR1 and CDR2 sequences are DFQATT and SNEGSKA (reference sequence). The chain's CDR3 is CSARVAFQETQYF. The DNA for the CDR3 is TGCAGTGCTAGAGTTGCGTTCCAAGAGACCCAGTACTTC.

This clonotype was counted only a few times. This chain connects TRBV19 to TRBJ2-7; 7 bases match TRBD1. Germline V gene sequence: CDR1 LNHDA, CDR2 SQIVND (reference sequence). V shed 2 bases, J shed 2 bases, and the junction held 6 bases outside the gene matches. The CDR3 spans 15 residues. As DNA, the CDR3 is TGTGCCAGTAGTATATGGGACAGTCTTGCCTACGAGCAGTACTTC. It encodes CASSIWDSLAYEQYF. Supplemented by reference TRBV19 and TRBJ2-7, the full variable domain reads DGGITQSPKYLFRKEGQNVTLSCEQNLNHDAMYWYRQDPGQGLRLIYYSQIVNDFQKGDIAEGYSVSREKKESFPLTVTSAQKNPTAFYLCASSIWDSLAYEQYFGPGTRLTVT.

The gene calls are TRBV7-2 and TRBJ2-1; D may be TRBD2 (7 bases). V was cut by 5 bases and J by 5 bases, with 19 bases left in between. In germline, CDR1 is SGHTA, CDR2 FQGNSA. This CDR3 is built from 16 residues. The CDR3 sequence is CASSPGVGGVDNEQFF. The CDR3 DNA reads TGTGCCAGCAGCCCAGGGGTGGGAGGGGTGGACAATGAGCAGTTCTTC.

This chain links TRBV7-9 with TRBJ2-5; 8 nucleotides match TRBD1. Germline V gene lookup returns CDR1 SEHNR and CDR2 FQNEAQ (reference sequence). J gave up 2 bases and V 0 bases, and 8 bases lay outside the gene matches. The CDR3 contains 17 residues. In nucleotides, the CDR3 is TGTGCCAGCAGCTTAGCGCTCTCCGGACAGGGTCAAGAGACCCAGTACTTC. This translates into CASSLALSGQGQETQYF. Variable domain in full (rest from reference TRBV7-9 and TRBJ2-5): DTGVSQNPRHKITKRGQNVTFRCDPISEHNRLYWYRQTLGQGPEFLTYFQNEAQLEKSRLLSDRFSAERPKGSFSTLEIQRTEQGDSAMYLCASSLALSGQGQETQYFGPGTRLLVL.

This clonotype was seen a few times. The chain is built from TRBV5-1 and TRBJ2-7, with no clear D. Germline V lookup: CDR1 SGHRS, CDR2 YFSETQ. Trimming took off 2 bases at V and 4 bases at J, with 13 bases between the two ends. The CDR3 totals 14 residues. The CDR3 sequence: CASSFQLGPYEQYF. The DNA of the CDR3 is TGCGCCAGCAGCTTTCAACTGGGTCCGTACGAGCAGTACTTC.

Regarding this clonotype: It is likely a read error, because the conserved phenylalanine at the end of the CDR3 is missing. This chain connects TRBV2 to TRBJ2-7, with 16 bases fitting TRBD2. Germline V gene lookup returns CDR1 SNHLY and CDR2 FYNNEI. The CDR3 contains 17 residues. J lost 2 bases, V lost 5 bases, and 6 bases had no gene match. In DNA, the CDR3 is TGTGCCAGCAGTCGCGGGACTAGCGGGAGGGCTACCTACGAGCAGTACTAC. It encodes CASSRGTSGRATYEQYY.

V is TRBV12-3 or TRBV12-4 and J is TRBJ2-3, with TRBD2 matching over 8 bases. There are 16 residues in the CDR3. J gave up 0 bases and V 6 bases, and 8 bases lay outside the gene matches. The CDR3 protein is CASSPPRGGSTDTQYF. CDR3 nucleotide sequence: TGTGCCAGCAGCCCCCCCCGGGGGGGGAGCACAGATACGCAGTATTTT.

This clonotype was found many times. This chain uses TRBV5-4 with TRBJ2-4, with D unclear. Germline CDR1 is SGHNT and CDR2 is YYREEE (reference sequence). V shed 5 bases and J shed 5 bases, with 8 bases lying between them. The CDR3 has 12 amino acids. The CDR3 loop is CASRGNENIQYF. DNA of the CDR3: TGTGCCAGCAGGGGAAATGAAAACATTCAGTACTTC.

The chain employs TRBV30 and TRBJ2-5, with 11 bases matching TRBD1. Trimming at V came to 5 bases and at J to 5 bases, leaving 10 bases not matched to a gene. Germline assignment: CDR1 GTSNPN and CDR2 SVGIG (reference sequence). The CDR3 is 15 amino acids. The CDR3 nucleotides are TGTGCCTGGGCCCCCGGGACAGGGGGTCTGGAGACCCAGTACTTC. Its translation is CAWAPGTGGLETQYF.

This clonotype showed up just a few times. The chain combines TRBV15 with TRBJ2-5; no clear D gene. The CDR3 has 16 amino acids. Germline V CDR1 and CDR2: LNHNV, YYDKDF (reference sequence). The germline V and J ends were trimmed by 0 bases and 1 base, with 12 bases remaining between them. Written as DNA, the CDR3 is TGTGCCACCAGCAGAGATGCATTGGGTATCCAAGAGACCCAGTACTTC. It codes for CATSRDALGIQETQYF. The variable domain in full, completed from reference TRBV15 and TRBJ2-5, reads DAMVIQNPRYQVTQFGKPVTLSCSQTLNHNVMYWYQQKSSQAPKLLFHYYDKDFNNEADTPDNFQSRRPNTSFCFLDIRSPGLGDTAMYLCATSRDALGIQETQYFGPGTRLLVL.

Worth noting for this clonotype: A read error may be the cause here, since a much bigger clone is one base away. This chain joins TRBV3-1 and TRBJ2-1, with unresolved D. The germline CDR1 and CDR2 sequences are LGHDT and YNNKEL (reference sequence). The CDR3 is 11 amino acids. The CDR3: CARSQDLGQFF. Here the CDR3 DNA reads TGTGCCCGCAGCCAAGATTTGGGGCAGTTCTTC.

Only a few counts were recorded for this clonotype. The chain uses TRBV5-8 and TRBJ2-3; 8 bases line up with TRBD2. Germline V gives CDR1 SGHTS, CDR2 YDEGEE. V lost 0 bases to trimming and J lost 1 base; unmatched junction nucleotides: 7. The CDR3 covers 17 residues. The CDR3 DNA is TGTGCCAGCAGCTTGGGGACTAGCAGACTTGGCACAGATACGCAGTATTTT. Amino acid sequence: CASSLGTSRLGTDTQYF.

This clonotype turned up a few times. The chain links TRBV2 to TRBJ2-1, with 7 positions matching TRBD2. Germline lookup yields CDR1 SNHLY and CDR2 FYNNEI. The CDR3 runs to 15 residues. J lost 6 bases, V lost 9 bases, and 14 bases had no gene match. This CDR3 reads CARTALGLVSNEQFF. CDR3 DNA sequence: TGTGCCAGAACCGCTTTAGGACTAGTTAGCAATGAGCAGTTCTTC.

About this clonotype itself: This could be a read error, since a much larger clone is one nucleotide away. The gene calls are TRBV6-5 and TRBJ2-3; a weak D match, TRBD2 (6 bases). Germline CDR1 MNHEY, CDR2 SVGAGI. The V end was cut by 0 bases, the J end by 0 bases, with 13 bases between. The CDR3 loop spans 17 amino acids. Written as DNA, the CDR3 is TGTGCCAGCAGTTACTCTTGGGGAGGATCTAGCACAGATACGCAGTATTTT. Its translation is CASSYSWGGSSTDTQYF.

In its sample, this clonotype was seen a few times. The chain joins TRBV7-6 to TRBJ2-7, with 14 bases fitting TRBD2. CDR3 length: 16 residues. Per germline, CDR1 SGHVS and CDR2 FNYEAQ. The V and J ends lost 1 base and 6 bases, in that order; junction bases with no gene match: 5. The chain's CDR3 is CASSLGGTSGSSEQYF. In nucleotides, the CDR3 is TGTGCCAGCAGCTTAGGTGGGACTAGCGGGAGTAGCGAGCAGTACTTC. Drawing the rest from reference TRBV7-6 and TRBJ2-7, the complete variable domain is GAGVSQSPRYKVTKRGQDVALRCDPISGHVSLYWYRQALGQGPEFLTYFNYEAQQDKSGLPNDRFSAERPEGSISTLTIQRTEQRDSAMYRCASSLGGTSGSSEQYFGPGTRLTVT.

The CDR3 loop reads CASSPLVESRTDTQYF. DNA for the CDR3: TGTGCCAGCTCACCACTGGTCGAGTCCAGGACAGATACGCAGTATTTT. The chain has TRBV18 and TRBJ2-3; no reliable D call. CDR1 is KGHSH and CDR2 is LQKENI in the germline V gene. CDR3 length equals 16 residues. V shed 1 base and J shed 3 bases, with 14 bases lying between them. The entire variable domain, with the rest obtained from reference TRBV18 and TRBJ2-3, is as follows: NAGVMQNPRHLVRRRGQEARLRCSPMKGHSHVYWYRQLPEEGLKFMVYLQKENIIDESGMPKERFSAEFPKEGPSILRIQQVVRGDSAAYFCASSPLVESRTDTQYFGPGTRLTVL.

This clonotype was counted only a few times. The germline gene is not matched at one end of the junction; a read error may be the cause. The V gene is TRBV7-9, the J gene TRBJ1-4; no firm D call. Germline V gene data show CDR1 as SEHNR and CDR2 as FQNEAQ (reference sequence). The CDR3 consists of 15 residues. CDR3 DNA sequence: TGTGCCGGCAGCCCCCCGCAGCAGCCAAATGAAAAACTGTTTTTT. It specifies CAGSPPQQPNEKLFF.

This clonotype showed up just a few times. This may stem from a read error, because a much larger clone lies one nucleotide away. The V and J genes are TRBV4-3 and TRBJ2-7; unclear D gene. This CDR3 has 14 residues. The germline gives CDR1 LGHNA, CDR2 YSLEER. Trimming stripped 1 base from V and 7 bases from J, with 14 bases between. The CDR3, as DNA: TGCGCCAGCAGCCAAGGTCCCGGAACCGAAGAGCAGTACTTC. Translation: CASSQGPGTEEQYF.

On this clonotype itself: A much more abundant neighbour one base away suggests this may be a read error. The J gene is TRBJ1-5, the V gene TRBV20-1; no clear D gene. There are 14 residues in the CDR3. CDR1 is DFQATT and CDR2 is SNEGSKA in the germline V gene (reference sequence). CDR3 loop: CSAREDYSDQPQHF. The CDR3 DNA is TGCAGTGCTAGAGAGGATTATAGCGATCAGCCCCAGCATTTT.

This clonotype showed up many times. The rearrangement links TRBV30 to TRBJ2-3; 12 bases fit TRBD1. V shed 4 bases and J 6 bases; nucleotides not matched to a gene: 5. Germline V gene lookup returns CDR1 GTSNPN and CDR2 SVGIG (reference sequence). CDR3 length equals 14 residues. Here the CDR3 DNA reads TGTGCCTGGACCGAGGGACAGGGGGCCGATACGCAGTATTTT. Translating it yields CAWTEGQGADTQYF.

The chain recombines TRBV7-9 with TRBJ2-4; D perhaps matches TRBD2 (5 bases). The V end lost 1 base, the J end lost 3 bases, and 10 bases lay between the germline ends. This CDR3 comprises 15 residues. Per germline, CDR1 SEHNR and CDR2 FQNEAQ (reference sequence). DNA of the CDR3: TGTGCCAGCAGCTTAGTAGGGAGTGGCAAAAACATTCAGTACTTC. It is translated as CASSLVGSGKNIQYF.

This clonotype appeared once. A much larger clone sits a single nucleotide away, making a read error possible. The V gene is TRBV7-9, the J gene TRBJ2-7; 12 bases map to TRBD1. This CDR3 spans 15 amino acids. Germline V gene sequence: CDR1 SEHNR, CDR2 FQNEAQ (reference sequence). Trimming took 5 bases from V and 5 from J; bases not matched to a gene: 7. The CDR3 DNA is TGTGCCAGCAGCCCTTGGGACAGGGGGCTGCACGAGCAGTACTTC. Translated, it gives CASSPWDRGLHEQYF.

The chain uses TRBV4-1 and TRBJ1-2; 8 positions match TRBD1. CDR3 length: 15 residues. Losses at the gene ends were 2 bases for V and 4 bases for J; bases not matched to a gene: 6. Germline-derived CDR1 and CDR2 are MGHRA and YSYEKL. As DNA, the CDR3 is TGCGCCAGCAGCCAACACGGACAGGGCGGCTATGGCTACACCTTC. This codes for CASSQHGQGGYGYTF.

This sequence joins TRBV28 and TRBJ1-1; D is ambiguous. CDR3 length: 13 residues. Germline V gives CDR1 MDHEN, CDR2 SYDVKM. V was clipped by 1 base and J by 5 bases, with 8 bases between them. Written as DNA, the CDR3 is TGTGCCAGCAGTTTATTTCAGTTGACTGAAGCTTTCTTT. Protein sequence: CASSLFQLTEAFF.

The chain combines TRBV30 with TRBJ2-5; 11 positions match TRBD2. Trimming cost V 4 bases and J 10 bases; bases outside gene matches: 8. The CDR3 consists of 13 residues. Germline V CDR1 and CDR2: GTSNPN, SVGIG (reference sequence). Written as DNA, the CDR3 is TGTGCCTGGAATAGCGGGGGGGCCGGGAACCAGTACTTC. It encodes CAWNSGGAGNQYF.

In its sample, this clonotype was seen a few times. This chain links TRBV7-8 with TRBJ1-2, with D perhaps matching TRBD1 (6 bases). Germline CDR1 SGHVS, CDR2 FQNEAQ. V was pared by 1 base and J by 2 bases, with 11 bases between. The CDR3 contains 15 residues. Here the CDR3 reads CASSLGQGSNYGYTF. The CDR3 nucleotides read TGTGCCAGCAGCTTAGGGCAGGGGTCCAACTATGGCTACACCTTC. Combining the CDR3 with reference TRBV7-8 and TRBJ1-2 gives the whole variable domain GAGVSQSPRYKVAKRGQDVALRCDPISGHVSLFWYQQALGQGPEFLTYFQNEAQLDKSGLPSDRFFAERPEGSVSTLKIQRTQQEDSAVYLCASSLGQGSNYGYTFGSGTRLTVV.

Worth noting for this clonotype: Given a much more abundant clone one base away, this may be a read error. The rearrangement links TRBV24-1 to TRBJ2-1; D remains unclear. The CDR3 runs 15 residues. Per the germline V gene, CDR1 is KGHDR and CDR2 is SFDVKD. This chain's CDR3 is CATSDVDRSSNVQFF. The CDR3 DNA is TGTGCCACCAGTGACGTTGACCGGAGTAGTAATGTGCAGTTCTTC.

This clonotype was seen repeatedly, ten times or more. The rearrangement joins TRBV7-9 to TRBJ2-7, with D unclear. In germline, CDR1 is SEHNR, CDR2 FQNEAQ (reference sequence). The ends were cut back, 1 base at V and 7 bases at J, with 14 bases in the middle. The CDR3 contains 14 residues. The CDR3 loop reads CASSLVLAPSEQYF. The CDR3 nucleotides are TGTGCCAGCAGCTTAGTTCTGGCGCCGTCAGAGCAGTACTTC.

The DNA of the CDR3 is TGTGCCAGCAGTCCCCCCAGGGGTTTAGAGAACACTGAAGCTTTCTTT. Protein: CASSPPRGLENTEAFF. The chain carries TRBV12-3 or TRBV12-4 and TRBJ1-1; D is possibly TRBD1 (6 bases). This CDR3 spans 16 amino acids. V lost 5 bases and J 1 base, leaving 17 bases between the germline ends.